The TCR beta chain under discussion was sequenced for a study of cytomegalovirus exposure and HLA in healthy donors. Comment on this clone: Its antigen is currently unknown.

The CDR3 spans 16 residues. Germline assignment: CDR1 SNHLY and CDR2 FYNNEI. The trim removed 5 bases at V and 3 bases at J, leaving 8 bases unmatched. Study-level findings and limits: Another analysis was done later, and it associated 15,000 or so TCR beta sequences with HLA alleles at 0.05 false discovery rate. In a later analysis, TCR beta V- and J-gene trimming showed a link to a missense DCLRE1C variant.

PCR employed 60 Vbeta and 13 Jbeta primers. TCRdb keeps only in-frame clones here, not all; method: immunoSEQ multiplex PCR. Among 110,000 to 150,000 clones listed, approximately 68% were seen once. Material for sequencing was PBMCs. This TCR came from a man aged 40-50 years in good health and CMV-seronegative. V is TRBV2 and J is TRBJ1-4; 8 nucleotides match TRBD1. The CDR3 is CASSNLDRGANEKLFF. Written as DNA, the CDR3 is TGTGCCAGCAGTAATCTCGACAGGGGCGCTAATGAAAAACTGTTTTTT.